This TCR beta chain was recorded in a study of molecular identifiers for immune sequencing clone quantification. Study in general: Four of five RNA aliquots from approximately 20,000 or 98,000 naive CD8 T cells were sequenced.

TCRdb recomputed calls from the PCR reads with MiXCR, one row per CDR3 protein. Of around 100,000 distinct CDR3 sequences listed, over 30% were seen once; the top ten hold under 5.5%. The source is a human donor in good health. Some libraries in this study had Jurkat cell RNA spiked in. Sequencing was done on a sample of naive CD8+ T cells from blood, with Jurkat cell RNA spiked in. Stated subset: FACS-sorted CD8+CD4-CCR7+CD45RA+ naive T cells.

The CDR3 sequence is CASGAPRGQDTGELFF. The CDR3 DNA sequence: TGTGCCAGCGGTGCCCCCAGGGGACAGGACACCGGGGAGCTGTTTTTT. The gene calls are TRBV25-1 and TRBJ2-2, with 8 bases identical to TRBD1. CDR3 length equals 16 residues. Germline trimming cut 8 bases from V and 3 bases from J; bases unmatched to any gene: 11. Germline assignment: CDR1 MGHDK and CDR2 SYGVNS.